This entry features one T cell receptor beta chain sequence. Its target is not known. The protocol was immunoSEQ multiplex PCR, while the TCRdb copy is restricted to in-frame clones and leaves out a portion. The sample contains nearly 25,000 clones, about 82% of which appear only once. This sample is drawn from a study of lymphopenia after photon versus proton radiotherapy. Findings and limits, study-wide: Authors raise, but do not show, better survival with proton therapy. Oligoclonal CD8+ Temra expansion after nadir drove photon patients' diversity drop.

CDR3 length: 11 amino acids. V gave up 3 bases and J gave up 4 bases, with 2 bases separating them. CDR1 and CDR2 from the germline V gene are SGHVS and FQNEAQ. The rearrangement links TRBV7-8 to TRBJ2-3; D uncertain. This clonotype was sampled from a woman in her 70s with pancreatic cancer. The material was peripheral blood, obtained from a patient treated with proton-based radiotherapy. For the CDR3, the DNA is TGTGCCAGCAGCTTTTCAGATACGCAGTATTTT. Its protein product is CASSFSDTQYF.